This entry is about one T cell receptor beta chain. The CDR3 loop spans 17 amino acids. After removal of 1 base from V and 3 bases from J, the junction contained 6 bases not matched to a gene. Germline V gives CDR1 MRHNA, CDR2 SNTAGT. Sequencing was performed with immunoSEQ multiplex PCR; in TCRdb, only in-frame clones are kept and a portion is missing. Of 950,000 to 1,300,000 clones listed, about 75% are singletons. The data derive from a study of shared clonotypes between healthy human individuals. For the study at large: Three CD4 naive, three CD4 memory, two CD8 naive and one CD8 memory plate were used per donor.

The V and J genes are TRBV6-4 and TRBJ2-1, with 10 bases lining up with TRBD2. Material for sequencing was memory CD4+ T cells sorted from blood. Documented subset: CD45RA-negative fraction. This TCR was recovered from a man aged 18 to 35 in good health. In nucleotides, the CDR3 is TGTGCCAGCAGTGACTTGGGTGCTAGCGGGAGCTACAATGAGCAGTTCTTC. This codes for CASSDLGASGSYNEQFF.